This TCR beta chain came from a study of T cell changes during pregnancy in multiple sclerosis. Germline CDR1 is MDHEN and CDR2 is SYDVKM. Trimming removed 11 bases at V and 4 bases at J, with 11 bases between. CDR3 length: 12 amino acids. The assay was immunoSEQ multiplex PCR, and TCRdb's table has in-frame clones only and misses some. This repertoire shows some 71,000 clones, about 90% found once; its top ten account for almost 1.5%. The sequence was collected from a female donor with multiple sclerosis, enrolled in a pregnancy study. V and J are TRBV28 and TRBJ1-4, with D unresolved. Sequenced here: peripheral blood, sampled after pregnancy. In DNA, the CDR3 is TGTGCCGGCGGGAACCTTAATGAAAAACTGTTTTTT. It translates to CAGGNLNEKLFF.